Sequencing of this TCR beta chain was carried out in a study of T cells in tuberculosis. V lost 6 bases to trimming and J lost 3 bases; unmatched junction nucleotides: 4. The CDR3 loop spans 14 amino acids. Germline V lookup: CDR1 SGHTA, CDR2 FQGNSA. The table lists this clone with a count of one. Sequencing of TCR-alpha and TCR-beta chains was unpaired. Measured with immunoSEQ multiplex PCR; TCRdb has only the in-frame clones, and not every one. The table shows about 58,000 clones, with around 90% occurring only once. Overall study results and limits: The stringent gate may have excluded weak CD1B-GMM tetramer binders.

Sorting used thawed, overnight-rested PBMC stained with anti-CD3, a viability dye and GMM-loaded CD1B tetramer. The lipid loaded on the CD1B tetramers was C32 glucose monomycolate from Rhodococcus equi. Tetramer-sorted PBMC had been CD14 monocyte-depleted before freezing. From each donor, roughly 100,000 tetramer-negative cells were sorted. The sample consisted of CD1b-GMM tetramer-negative cells sorted from PBMCs. The source of this sequence is an adult woman with latent tuberculosis. The chain recombines TRBV7-2 with TRBJ2-7, with TRBD2 matching over 11 bases. CDR3 sequence: CASRVAGGGYEQYF. CDR3 in DNA: TGTGCCAGCAGGGTAGCGGGAGGGGGCTACGAGCAGTACTTC.